One T cell receptor (beta chain) is described in this entry. In TCRdb, the 5' RACE reads were re-called with MiXCR into one record per CDR3 protein. This sample has 31,000 or so distinct CDR3 sequences, with about an eighth found just once. This entry comes from a study of neurological immune-mediated disorders. Time point in this sample: technical triplicate 2. J was trimmed by 8 bases and V by 4 bases; bases with no gene match: 14. This CDR3 is built from 16 residues. Germline V lookup: CDR1 DFQATT, CDR2 SNEGSKA (reference sequence). The receptor comes from a female donor with HTLV-1-associated myelopathy (HAM/TSP). The chain links TRBV20-1 to TRBJ2-1; TRBD2 agrees at 10 bases. Input material: CD4+ T cells from blood. CDR3 nucleotides: TGCAGTGCTACGAACCTACCGGGACTAGCGCAGGATGAGCAGTTCTTC. Translating it yields CSATNLPGLAQDEQFF.